Listed below are T cell receptor beta chains from one sample, sequenced in a study of T cell responses to AZD1222 COVID-19 vaccine. Assay used: immunoSEQ multiplex PCR; TCRdb lists only in-frame clones, some missing. The sample has some 150,000 clones; the top ten hold about 2%. The sample was peripheral blood. Receptors originate from an adult in good health. The conserved cysteine and the conserved F or W are not part of the CDR3 here. Each record gives: J gene, D gene, V gene, CDR3 protein. The D gene is left open where the match is weak.

j_gene: TRBJ1-4; d_gene: -; v_gene: TRBV25-1; CDR3aa: ASSESGTNTEKLF
j_gene: TRBJ2-5; d_gene: -; v_gene: TRBV7-2; CDR3aa: ASSRSGVDGETQY
j_gene: TRBJ1-5; d_gene: -; v_gene: TRBV18; CDR3aa: ASSRTGGGQPQH
j_gene: TRBJ2-2; d_gene: -; v_gene: TRBV24-1; CDR3aa: ATSELGGGTGELF
j_gene: TRBJ2-5; d_gene: TRBD1; v_gene: TRBV18; CDR3aa: ASSPRTGPSETQY
j_gene: TRBJ2-7; d_gene: TRBD2; v_gene: TRBV7-6; CDR3aa: ASSPASGGIEQY
j_gene: TRBJ1-2; d_gene: TRBD1; v_gene: TRBV4-1; CDR3aa: ASSQEQGTNYGYT
j_gene: TRBJ1-2; d_gene: -; v_gene: TRBV4-1; CDR3aa: ASSQVGSYGYT
j_gene: TRBJ2-3; d_gene: TRBD2; v_gene: TRBV7-9; CDR3aa: ASSKTAGGTDTQY
j_gene: TRBJ2-6; d_gene: TRBD1; v_gene: TRBV3-1/TRBV3-2; CDR3aa: ASNRRGQGVTGANVLT
j_gene: TRBJ1-2; d_gene: -; v_gene: TRBV5-1; CDR3aa: ASSLAPADTIGYGYT
j_gene: TRBJ1-4; d_gene: -; v_gene: TRBV3-1/TRBV3-2; CDR3aa: ASSPSIATNEKLF
j_gene: TRBJ1-3; d_gene: -; v_gene: TRBV5-5; CDR3aa: ASTRGDFSGNTIY
j_gene: TRBJ2-5; d_gene: -; v_gene: TRBV18; CDR3aa: ASSRSGWETQY
j_gene: TRBJ2-2; d_gene: -; v_gene: TRBV5-4; CDR3aa: ASSKNRGAEGTGELF
j_gene: TRBJ1-2; d_gene: TRBD1; v_gene: TRBV28; CDR3aa: ASSSSGGWGYT
j_gene: TRBJ2-1; d_gene: TRBD2; v_gene: TRBV6-5; CDR3aa: ASSYSSGAYNEQF
j_gene: TRBJ1-4; d_gene: -; v_gene: TRBV7-2; CDR3aa: ASSSRAAGEEKLF
j_gene: TRBJ1-2; d_gene: TRBD1; v_gene: TRBV11-3; CDR3aa: ASSSQGKGYT
j_gene: TRBJ2-3; d_gene: -; v_gene: TRBV18; CDR3aa: ASSPIRGNTDTQY
j_gene: TRBJ1-6; d_gene: TRBD1; v_gene: TRBV5-5; CDR3aa: ASSFGQVGYNSPLH
j_gene: TRBJ2-3; d_gene: -; v_gene: TRBV4-1; CDR3aa: ASSPEGMDTQY
j_gene: TRBJ2-7; d_gene: -; v_gene: TRBV6-1; CDR3aa: ASSDVGGRIPYEQY
j_gene: TRBJ1-6; d_gene: -; v_gene: TRBV7-9; CDR3aa: ASSVSGAEGSLH
j_gene: TRBJ1-6; d_gene: TRBD1; v_gene: TRBV27; CDR3aa: ASSPRADRGNSPLH
j_gene: TRBJ1-4; d_gene: -; v_gene: TRBV30; CDR3aa: AWSRSNEKLF
j_gene: TRBJ2-4; d_gene: TRBD2; v_gene: TRBV15; CDR3aa: ATSRDLRRGGTGTKNIQY
j_gene: TRBJ2-7; d_gene: -; v_gene: TRBV5-1; CDR3aa: ASSRGPPTYEQY
j_gene: TRBJ2-3; d_gene: -; v_gene: TRBV2; CDR3aa: ASSEKVRSTDTQY
j_gene: TRBJ1-3; d_gene: -; v_gene: TRBV12-3/TRBV12-4; CDR3aa: ASESTGNTIY
j_gene: TRBJ2-7; d_gene: -; v_gene: TRBV2; CDR3aa: ASSERGFYEQY
j_gene: TRBJ2-7; d_gene: TRBD1; v_gene: TRBV5-1; CDR3aa: ASSRGQGVTYEQY
j_gene: TRBJ1-1; d_gene: -; v_gene: TRBV6-5; CDR3aa: ASSQGNTEAF
j_gene: TRBJ2-7; d_gene: TRBD1; v_gene: TRBV11-2; CDR3aa: ASSLGPGGNEQY
j_gene: TRBJ1-1; d_gene: -; v_gene: TRBV5-1; CDR3aa: ASSFPREGGEAF
j_gene: TRBJ1-1; d_gene: -; v_gene: TRBV11-3; CDR3aa: ASSSRTGRMNTEAF
j_gene: TRBJ1-3; d_gene: -; v_gene: TRBV28; CDR3aa: ASSFGRPFSGNTIY
j_gene: TRBJ1-1; d_gene: -; v_gene: TRBV7-9; CDR3aa: ASSLGRMNTEAF
j_gene: TRBJ1-4; d_gene: TRBD1; v_gene: TRBV5-5; CDR3aa: ASSFLRGQDGNEKLF
j_gene: TRBJ1-1; d_gene: -; v_gene: TRBV2; CDR3aa: ASRPEASGNTEAF
j_gene: TRBJ2-3; d_gene: TRBD2; v_gene: TRBV9; CDR3aa: ASSARLAGSTDTQY
j_gene: TRBJ1-6; d_gene: -; v_gene: TRBV3-1/TRBV3-2; CDR3aa: ASRTARQMSPLH
j_gene: TRBJ1-5; d_gene: -; v_gene: TRBV19; CDR3aa: ASSIQDTLPQH
j_gene: TRBJ2-3; d_gene: TRBD2; v_gene: TRBV7-3; CDR3aa: ASSSTSVNTDTQY
j_gene: TRBJ1-1; d_gene: -; v_gene: TRBV4-1; CDR3aa: ASSQEARGMNTEAF
j_gene: TRBJ1-2; d_gene: -; v_gene: TRBV4-1; CDR3aa: ASSQESDREPTNYGYT
j_gene: TRBJ1-2; d_gene: TRBD1; v_gene: TRBV12-3/TRBV12-4; CDR3aa: ASSQTGRYGYT
j_gene: TRBJ2-5; d_gene: TRBD2; v_gene: TRBV6-5; CDR3aa: ASSYGTSGYQETQY
j_gene: TRBJ1-5; d_gene: TRBD1; v_gene: TRBV7-3; CDR3aa: ASSLTGGCNQPQH
j_gene: TRBJ1-2; d_gene: -; v_gene: TRBV5-1; CDR3aa: ASSLAGGASYGYT
j_gene: TRBJ2-5; d_gene: -; v_gene: TRBV28; CDR3aa: ASTQGGTAWSQY
j_gene: TRBJ1-1; d_gene: -; v_gene: TRBV5-4; CDR3aa: ASSLEARRNTEAF
j_gene: TRBJ2-2; d_gene: -; v_gene: TRBV6-2/TRBV6-3; CDR3aa: ASSYGEARNTGELF
j_gene: TRBJ1-3; d_gene: -; v_gene: TRBV7-9; CDR3aa: ASSPGVSGNTIY